One and the same sample provided the 8 T cell receptor beta chains below, sequenced in a study of T cells after yellow fever vaccination. One entry per CDR3 protein, called by TCRdb with MiXCR from the 5' RACE reads. Among 150,000 to 200,000 distinct CDR3 sequences listed, 9.3% were seen once. Sample: CD8+ T cells sorted from PBMCs, taken 45 days after the yellow fever booster vaccination. The receptor source for this set is a man aged 18 to 30 who received the YFV17D yellow fever vaccine.

In this sample, this clonotype turned up many times. This chain links TRBV7-6 with TRBJ2-7, with 9 bases aligning to TRBD1. The CDR3 length is 17 residues. The J segment lost 7 bases and the V segment lost 4 bases, leaving 17 bases of the junction unmatched. The V gene's germline CDR1 is SGHVS and CDR2 FNYEAQ. The CDR3 here is CASSSAGTGFSSGEQYF. The CDR3 nucleotides are TGTGCCAGCAGCTCAGCCGGGACAGGGTTCTCGTCGGGGGAGCAGTACTTC.

Only a few counts were recorded for this clonotype. The chain links TRBV4-1 to TRBJ1-1; D gene uncertain. Germline lookup yields CDR1 MGHRA and CDR2 YSYEKL. Trimming removed 1 base at V and 1 base at J, with 10 bases between. This CDR3 spans 15 amino acids. CDR3 region: CASSQGYGRNTEAFF. In DNA form, the CDR3 reads TGCGCCAGCAGCCAAGGGTATGGACGGAACACTGAAGCTTTCTTT.

This sequence joins TRBV3-1 and TRBJ2-7, with D maybe TRBD1 (5 bases). V lost 2 bases and J lost 5, with 16 bases in between. The CDR3 spans 15 residues. Germline CDR1 is LGHDT and CDR2 is YNNKEL (reference sequence). CDR3 region: CASSQRSQGNDEQYF. As DNA, the CDR3 is TGTGCCAGCAGCCAACGCTCTCAGGGAAATGACGAGCAGTACTTC.

This clonotype has just a few counts. The chain employs TRBV7-6 and TRBJ2-5, with 8 bases fitting TRBD1. Germline trimming cut 6 bases from V and 5 bases from J; bases unmatched to any gene: 8. The CDR3 consists of 14 residues. CDR1 is SGHVS, CDR2 FNYEAQ, per germline. As DNA, the CDR3 is TGTGCCAGCAGTCGACAGGGGAATCTGGAGACCCAGTACTTC. This gives the protein CASSRQGNLETQYF.

This clonotype was seen more than once but under ten times. The rearrangement joins TRBV20-1 to TRBJ1-2, with D perhaps TRBD1 (5 bases). Germline V gene data show CDR1 as DFQATT and CDR2 as SNEGSKA (reference sequence). The CDR3 sequence is 13 residues long. CDR3 DNA sequence: TGCAGCCCGGGACGGCAGCCCCTCTATGGCTACACCTTC. This translates into CSPGRQPLYGYTF.

This sequence joins TRBV7-6 and TRBJ2-7; 8 bases match TRBD1. V was clipped by 5 bases and J by 0 bases; unmatched bases: 6. CDR1 and CDR2 from the germline V gene are SGHVS and FNYEAQ. The CDR3 has 15 residues. In DNA form, the CDR3 reads TGTGCCAGCAGCGCAGGACAGGGACACTCCTACGAGCAGTACTTC. Protein: CASSAGQGHSYEQYF.

This clonotype was counted between two and nine times. This sequence joins TRBV27 and TRBJ2-7, with D possibly called TRBD1 or TRBD2 (5 bases each). V lost 2 bases, J lost 7 bases, and 12 bases lay in between. Germline V gives CDR1 MNHEY, CDR2 SMNVEV (reference sequence). This CDR3 is 13 amino acids long. CDR3 protein: CASSLARGVEQYF. CDR3 DNA: TGTGCCAGCAGTTTAGCCCGAGGGGTGGAGCAGTACTTC.

This clonotype occurred a few times. The chain employs TRBV29-1 and TRBJ1-1; the D gene is possibly TRBD1 (5 bases). The V and J ends lost 7 bases and 3 bases respectively, with 15 bases between them. Germline V lookup: CDR1 SQVTM, CDR2 ANQGSEA. CDR3 size: 13 residues. CDR3 sequence (DNA): TGCAGCGCGGGGGGGGAGCTTCACACTGAAGCTTTCTTT. Translation: CSAGGELHTEAFF.